Listed below are T cell receptor beta chains from one sample, sequenced in a study of metastatic and nonmetastatic thyroid tumors. TCRdb re-called the PCR reads via MiXCR. This table holds roughly 14,000 clones, about 23% found once. Sequencing was performed on tumor tissue. The receptors come from a female donor with papillary thyroid cancer or a benign thyroid nodule (not recorded which). Some clones in this sample may be carry-over from other donors' samples. Each CDR3 is given with its conserved first and last residue. Each record gives: J gene, clone size, D gene, V gene, CDR3 length, CDR3 protein, CDR3 DNA. The D gene is left open where the match is weak. The size of a clone is reported for some rows only, either as once, few or many, or as a class for expanded clones.

J: TRBJ1-3; size: medium-sized; D: .; V: TRBV6-5; length: 16; CDR3: CASSYPTWDSGNTIYF; DNA: TGTGCCAGCAGTTACCCTACATGGGACTCTGGAAACACCATATATTTT
J: TRBJ2-1; size: .; D: TRBD2; V: TRBV9; length: 15; CDR3: CASSSTSGRYNEQFF; DNA: TGTGCCAGCAGCTCGACTAGCGGGAGGTACAATGAGCAGTTCTTC
J: TRBJ1-2; size: .; D: .; V: TRBV12-3/TRBV12-4; length: 15; CDR3: CASRLGTTGGGGYTF; DNA: TGTGCCAGCAGACTCGGGACAACAGGCGGAGGAGGCTACACCTTC
J: TRBJ2-7; size: .; D: .; V: TRBV7-8; length: 16; CDR3: CASRLTSGGVTYEQYF; DNA: TGTGCCAGCAGGCTCACATCAGGGGGGGTTACCTACGAGCAGTACTTC
J: TRBJ2-1; size: .; D: .; V: TRBV11-1; length: 17; CDR3: CASSFVPLEGPYNEQFF; DNA: TGTGCCAGCAGCTTCGTCCCGCTCGAGGGTCCCTACAATGAGCAGTTCTTC
J: TRBJ1-1; size: .; D: .; V: TRBV2; length: 12; CDR3: CASSPLTIRALF; DNA: TGTGCCAGCAGCCCCCTGACTATCAGAGCTTTATTT
J: TRBJ1-6; size: .; D: TRBD1; V: TRBV18; length: 16; CDR3: CASSPPGQGRVSPLHF; DNA: TGTGCCAGCTCACCACCCGGACAGGGAAGGGTTTCACCCCTCCACTTT
J: TRBJ1-5; size: .; D: TRBD1; V: TRBV19; length: 13; CDR3: CASSRQGDQPQHF; DNA: TGTGCCAGTAGTCGTCAGGGGGATCAGCCCCAGCATTTT
J: TRBJ2-1; size: many; D: TRBD1; V: TRBV18; length: 15; CDR3: CASSQDRGRYNEQFF; DNA: TGTGCCAGCTCCCAAGACAGGGGCAGGTACAATGAGCAGTTCTTC
J: TRBJ1-2; size: medium-sized; D: .; V: TRBV28; length: 15; CDR3: CASSLDTRARKGYTF; DNA: TGTGCCAGCAGTTTGGATACGAGGGCCCGAAAGGGCTACACCTTC
J: TRBJ2-7; size: .; D: .; V: TRBV27; length: 13; CDR3: CASSLGLTYEQYF; DNA: TGTGCCAGCAGTTTAGGGCTAACTTACGAGCAGTACTTC
J: TRBJ2-4; size: medium-sized; D: .; V: TRBV28; length: 18; CDR3: CASSLGQRVGNREVIQYF; DNA: TGTGCCAGCAGTTTAGGACAGAGGGTGGGAAACCGGGAGGTCATTCAGTACTTC
J: TRBJ2-5; size: .; D: .; V: TRBV30; length: 12; CDR3: CAWSVWGYTQYF; DNA: TGTGCCTGGAGTGTATGGGGATATACCCAGTACTTC
J: TRBJ1-2; size: medium-sized; D: .; V: TRBV6-5; length: 15; CDR3: CASSYGGPGRGGYTF; DNA: TGTGCCAGCAGTTACGGGGGGCCCGGGAGGGGTGGCTACACCTTC
J: TRBJ2-7; size: many; D: TRBD1; V: TRBV18; length: 13; CDR3: CASSPGTGAEQYF; DNA: TGTGCCAGCTCACCTGGGACAGGTGCCGAGCAGTACTTC
J: TRBJ2-7; size: few; D: .; V: TRBV6-1; length: 13; CDR3: CASLISGGYEQYF; DNA: TGTGCCAGCTTAATCTCCGGTGGCTACGAGCAGTACTTC
J: TRBJ1-2; size: few; D: TRBD1; V: TRBV12-3/TRBV12-4; length: 18; CDR3: CASSLLPGTGGVAYGYTF; DNA: TGTGCCAGCAGTCTTCTTCCCGGGACAGGGGGTGTCGCCTATGGCTACACCTTC
J: TRBJ2-7; size: many; D: TRBD2; V: TRBV20-1; length: 15; CDR3: CSARRALAGDHEQYF; DNA: TGCAGTGCTAGAAGAGCACTAGCGGGAGATCACGAGCAGTACTTC
J: TRBJ2-1; size: many; D: TRBD2; V: TRBV18; length: 17; CDR3: CASSSASGRASYNEQFF; DNA: TGTGCCAGCTCATCGGCTAGCGGGAGGGCCTCGTACAATGAGCAGTTCTTC
J: TRBJ2-1; size: many; D: TRBD2; V: TRBV6-2/TRBV6-3; length: 15; CDR3: CASRLAGRAVNEQFF; DNA: TGTGCCAGCAGACTAGCCGGGAGGGCCGTCAATGAGCAGTTCTTC
J: TRBJ2-7; size: medium-sized; D: .; V: TRBV4-2; length: 18; CDR3: CASSQDPPGSESSYEQYF; DNA: TGTGCCAGCAGCCAAGATCCCCCGGGCTCAGAAAGCTCCTACGAGCAGTACTTC
J: TRBJ1-2; size: .; D: .; V: TRBV28; length: 14; CDR3: CASNRQAVNYGYTF; DNA: TGTGCCAGCAACCGACAGGCAGTGAACTATGGCTACACCTTC
J: TRBJ2-5; size: .; D: .; V: TRBV2; length: 15; CDR3: CASRVPGASGETQYF; DNA: TGTGCCAGCAGAGTCCCAGGGGCCTCAGGGGAGACCCAGTACTTC
J: TRBJ2-1; size: .; D: .; V: TRBV6-4; length: 16; CDR3: CASSRLASSSYNEQFF; DNA: TGTGCCAGCAGTCGTCTAGCGAGCAGCTCCTACAATGAGCAGTTCTTC
J: TRBJ2-1; size: many; D: TRBD2; V: TRBV20-1; length: 14; CDR3: CSARRTSRNNEQFF; DNA: TGCAGTGCTAGAAGGACTAGCAGAAACAATGAGCAGTTCTTC
J: TRBJ1-2; size: medium-sized; D: TRBD1; V: TRBV5-1; length: 16; CDR3: CASSLVGQVDLYGYTF; DNA: TGCGCCAGCAGCTTGGTTGGACAGGTCGATCTATATGGCTACACCTTC
J: TRBJ1-6; size: .; D: .; V: TRBV12-3/TRBV12-4; length: 13; CDR3: CASRRGADPPLHF; DNA: TGTGCCAGCCGGAGGGGGGCCGATCCACCCCTCCACTTT
J: TRBJ1-1; size: .; D: TRBD1; V: TRBV5-4; length: 15; CDR3: CASSPGEWTGKKAFF; DNA: TGTGCCAGCAGCCCAGGGGAATGGACAGGGAAGAAGGCTTTCTTC
J: TRBJ2-3; size: many; D: TRBD2; V: TRBV9; length: 16; CDR3: CASSVEPSGTPDTQYF; DNA: TGTGCCAGCAGCGTAGAGCCTAGCGGGACCCCAGATACGCAGTATTTT
J: TRBJ1-2; size: many; D: TRBD1; V: TRBV27; length: 15; CDR3: CASSLMAGGNYGYTF; DNA: TGTGCCAGCAGTTTGATGGCAGGGGGTAACTATGGCTACACCTTC
J: TRBJ1-4; size: medium-sized; D: .; V: TRBV3-1; length: 16; CDR3: CASSQPPGGRCEKLFF; DNA: TGTGCCAGCAGCCAACCGCCGGGGGGGAGGTGCGAAAAACTGTTTTTT
J: TRBJ2-1; size: few; D: TRBD2; V: TRBV28; length: 15; CDR3: CASIQGTSGRNEQFF; DNA: TGTGCTAGCATCCAGGGGACTAGCGGGAGGAATGAGCAGTTCTTC
J: TRBJ2-7; size: once; D: .; V: TRBV11-2; length: 16; CDR3: CASSSSVGVGTYEQYF; DNA: .
J: TRBJ2-7; size: medium-sized; D: .; V: TRBV12-3/TRBV12-4; length: 13; CDR3: CARPVPRTYEQYF; DNA: TGTGCCAGGCCGGTGCCGAGAACCTACGAGCAGTACTTC
J: TRBJ2-2; size: medium-sized; D: .; V: TRBV19; length: 13; CDR3: CASGRSETGELFF; DNA: TGTGCCAGTGGAAGGTCGGAGACCGGGGAGCTGTTTTTT
J: TRBJ2-7; size: medium-sized; D: TRBD1; V: TRBV6-1; length: 13; CDR3: CASRRQGLNEQYF; DNA: TGTGCCAGCAGAAGACAGGGATTGAACGAGCAGTACTTC
J: TRBJ2-3; size: .; D: .; V: TRBV21-1; length: 19; CDR3: CAGSKKTSGRDLRTYTQYF; DNA: TGTGCCGGCAGCAAAAAGACTAGCGGGAGGGACCTCCGCACATATACGCAGTATTTT
J: TRBJ1-1; size: .; D: .; V: TRBV20-1; length: 15; CDR3: CSASQGGEMNTEAFF; DNA: TGCAGTGCTAGTCAGGGAGGCGAGATGAACACTGAAGCTTTCTTT
J: TRBJ1-2; size: medium-sized; D: .; V: TRBV11-2; length: 13; CDR3: CASSLVGYGGYTF; DNA: TGTGCCAGCAGCTTAGTAGGGTATGGTGGCTACACCTTC
J: TRBJ1-2; size: .; D: TRBD1; V: TRBV27; length: 16; CDR3: CASSIRQGRFNYGYTF; DNA: TGCGCCAGCAGTATACGACAGGGGAGGTTTAACTATGGCTACACCTTC
J: TRBJ1-2; size: medium-sized; D: .; V: TRBV20-1; length: 16; CDR3: CSARDASEGDYYGYTF; DNA: TGCAGTGCTAGAGACGCCTCCGAGGGGGATTACTATGGCTACACCTTC
J: TRBJ2-1; size: many; D: TRBD2; V: TRBV28; length: 15; CDR3: CASIFSGGSLNEQFF; DNA: TGTGCCAGCATCTTTAGCGGGGGCTCTCTCAATGAGCAGTTCTTC